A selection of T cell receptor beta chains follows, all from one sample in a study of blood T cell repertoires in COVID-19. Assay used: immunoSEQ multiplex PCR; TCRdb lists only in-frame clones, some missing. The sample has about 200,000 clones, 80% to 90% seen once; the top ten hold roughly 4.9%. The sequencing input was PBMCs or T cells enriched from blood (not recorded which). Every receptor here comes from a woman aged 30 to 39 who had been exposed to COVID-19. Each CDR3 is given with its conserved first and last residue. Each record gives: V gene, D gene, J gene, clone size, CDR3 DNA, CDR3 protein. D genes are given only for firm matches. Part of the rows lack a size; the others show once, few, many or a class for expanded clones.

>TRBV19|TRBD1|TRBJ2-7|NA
TGTGCCAGTACCACCTCCTGGACAGGGGAGTACGAGCAGTACTTC
CASTTSWTGEYEQYF
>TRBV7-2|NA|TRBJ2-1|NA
TGTGCCAGCACGACTTCCCGGAGCTCCTACAATGAGCAGTTCTTC
CASTTSRSSYNEQFF
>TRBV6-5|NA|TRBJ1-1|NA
TGTGCCAGCAGTTACTCAGCCGGCAGGGCTTTCTTT
CASSYSAGRAFF
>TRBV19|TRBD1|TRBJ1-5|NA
TGTGCCAGTAGCGGGACAGGGGATCAGAGTCAGCCCCAGCATTTT
CASSGTGDQSQPQHF
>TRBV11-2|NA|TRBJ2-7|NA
TGTGCCAGCAGCCGAAAGTATGGGGGCCCGGGCTACGAGCAGTACTTC
CASSRKYGGPGYEQYF
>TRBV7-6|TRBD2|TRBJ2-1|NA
TGTGCCAGCAGCAGCGGGACGGCGGCCGGCAATGAGCAGTTCTTC
CASSSGTAAGNEQFF
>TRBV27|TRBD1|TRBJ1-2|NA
TGTGCCAGCAGTTTGTCCGGGACAGGGTTAGGATATGGCTACACCTTC
CASSLSGTGLGYGYTF
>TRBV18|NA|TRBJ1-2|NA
TGTGCCAGCTCACCACCGAGGTCAGGGGTATTCTATGGCTACACCTTC
CASSPPRSGVFYGYTF
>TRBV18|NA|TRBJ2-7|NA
TGTGCCAGCTCACCACCGTCGGCAGGGGGGACCTACGAGCAGTACTTC
CASSPPSAGGTYEQYF
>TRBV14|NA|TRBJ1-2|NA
TGTGCCAGCAGCCAAGAAGCAGGGTTCGTTGGCTACACCTTC
CASSQEAGFVGYTF
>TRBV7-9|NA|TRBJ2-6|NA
TGTGCCAGCAGCTTATGGCGGAACCCTGGGGCCAACGTCCTGACTTTC
CASSLWRNPGANVLTF
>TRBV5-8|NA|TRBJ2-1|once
TGTGCCAGCACCAAAGAAAGGTTGGCGAGGAATGAGCAGTTCTTC
CASTKERLARNEQFF
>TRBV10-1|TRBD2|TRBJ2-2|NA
TGCGCCAGCAGTCCCCGGAGACCGGGAGGGCCCGGGGAGCTGTTTTTT
CASSPRRPGGPGELFF
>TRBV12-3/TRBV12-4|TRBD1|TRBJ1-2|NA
TGTGCCAGCAGCCTGACAGGGGCATATGGCTACACCTTC
CASSLTGAYGYTF
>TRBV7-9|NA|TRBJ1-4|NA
TGTGCCAGCAGCTTCGGGCAGGGGAATGAAAAACTGTTTTTT
CASSFGQGNEKLFF
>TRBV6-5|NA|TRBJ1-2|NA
TGTGCCAGCTCCGGACAGCGAAGAGTCTATGGCTACACCTTC
CASSGQRRVYGYTF
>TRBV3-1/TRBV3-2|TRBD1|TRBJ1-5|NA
TGTGCCAGCAGCTCTCGACAGGGCACTAGCAATCAGCCCCAGCATTTT
CASSSRQGTSNQPQHF
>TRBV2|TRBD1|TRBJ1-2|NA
TGTGCCGGGAAACCGGGACAGCAATTCTATGGCTACACCTTC
CAGKPGQQFYGYTF
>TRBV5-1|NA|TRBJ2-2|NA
TGCGCCAGCAGCTTGGTGACCTACAGGGTAGGGACCGGGGAGCTGTTTTTT
CASSLVTYRVGTGELFF